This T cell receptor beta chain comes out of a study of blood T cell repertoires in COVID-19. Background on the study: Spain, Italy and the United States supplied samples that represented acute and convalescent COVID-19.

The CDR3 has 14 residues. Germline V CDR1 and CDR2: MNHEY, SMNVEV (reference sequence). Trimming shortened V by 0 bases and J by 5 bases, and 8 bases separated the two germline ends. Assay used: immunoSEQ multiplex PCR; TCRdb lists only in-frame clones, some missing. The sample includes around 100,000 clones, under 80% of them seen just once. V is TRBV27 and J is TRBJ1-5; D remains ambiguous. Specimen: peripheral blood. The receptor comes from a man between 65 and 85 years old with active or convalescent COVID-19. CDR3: CASSLSFADQPQHF. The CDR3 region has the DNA TGTGCCAGCAGTTTATCGTTTGCGGATCAGCCCCAGCATTTT.